A single sample gave rise to the 21 T cell receptor beta chains below, sequenced in a study of blood T cell repertoires in COVID-19. Produced via immunoSEQ multiplex PCR; TCRdb's table is partial and in-frame only. The sample has more than 150,000 clones, more than 65% seen once. Sequencing used PBMCs or T cells enriched from blood (not recorded which). These TCRs come from a man in his fifties or sixties who had recovered from COVID-19.

The chain has TRBV29-1 and TRBJ2-1, with 10 bases fitting TRBD2. The CDR3 loop spans 13 amino acids. Germline CDR1 reads SQVTM; CDR2 reads ANQGSEA. V shed 4 bases and J 8 bases; nucleotides not matched to a gene: 5. CDR3: CSVGASGRYEQFF. CDR3 coding DNA: TGCAGCGTTGGGGCTAGCGGGAGATATGAGCAGTTCTTC.

This clone appeared once. This chain joins TRBV3-1 (or the pseudogene TRBV3-2) and TRBJ2-1; D remains ambiguous. Trimming cost V 1 base and J 6 bases, with 7 bases left between them. This CDR3 is 13 amino acids long. CDR1 and CDR2 (germline): LGHDT, YNNKEL (reference sequence). The CDR3: CASSQGSSNEQFF. The CDR3 DNA reads TGTGCCAGCAGCCAAGGTAGCAGCAATGAGCAGTTCTTC.

The CDR3 nucleotides are TGTGCCAGCGAAACAGGCCGGCTCTTACAAGAGACCCAGTACTTC. Its protein product is CASETGRLLQETQYF. The chain has TRBV18 and TRBJ2-5; tentative D call: TRBD1 (5 bases). This CDR3 region has 15 residues. The V and J ends lost 8 bases and 2 bases respectively, with 18 bases between them. The germline CDR1 and CDR2 sequences are KGHSH and LQKENI.

This clone was found a few times. V usage is TRBV11-2 and J usage is TRBJ1-6; 8 positions match TRBD1. The junction had 8 bases not matched to a gene; V was cut back by 5 bases and J by 8 bases. Germline CDR1 is SGHAT and CDR2 is FQNNGV. The CDR3 runs to 15 residues. CDR3 coding DNA: TGTGCCAGCAGCGCCCAGACAGGGGCGGATTCACCCCTCCACTTT. Protein product: CASSAQTGADSPLHF.

The chain combines TRBV20-1 with TRBJ1-1, with 7 bases fitting TRBD1. The CDR3 contains 11 residues. CDR1 is DFQATT and CDR2 is SNEGSKA in the germline V gene (reference sequence). CDR3 in amino acids: CRGDRNTEAFF. The CDR3 nucleotides are TGCAGGGGGGACAGGAACACTGAAGCTTTCTTT.

V usage is TRBV7-8 and J usage is TRBJ2-7, with TRBD1 matching 8 bases. V shed 2 bases, J shed 6 bases, and the junction held 9 bases outside the gene matches. The CDR3 totals 15 residues. Germline V lookup: CDR1 SGHVS, CDR2 FQNEAQ. The CDR3 DNA follows: TGTGCCAGCAGCTTAATTGGACAGGGCAAAGGCGAGCAGTACTTC. Translating it yields CASSLIGQGKGEQYF.

In regard to this clone: A read error may produce the germline difference seen at one junction end. V is TRBV24-1 and J is TRBJ2-3, with D unresolved. The CDR3 extends over 13 amino acids. Germline lookup yields CDR1 KGHDR and CDR2 SFDVKD. For the CDR3, the DNA is TGTGCCACCAGTGCTTTGCCGGGAGATACGCAGTATTTT. Its protein product is CATSALPGDTQYF.

The chain uses TRBV29-1 and TRBJ2-5; D might be TRBD1 (5 bases). Germline V lookup: CDR1 SQVTM, CDR2 ANQGSEA. CDR3 size: 12 residues. Trimming stripped 5 bases from V and 1 base from J, with 8 bases between. The CDR3: CSVHDSQETQYF. CDR3 nucleotide sequence: TGCAGCGTTCATGACAGCCAAGAGACCCAGTACTTC.

The rearrangement links TRBV7-9 to TRBJ1-6; D not resolved. CDR1 SEHNR and CDR2 FQNEAQ come from the germline V gene (reference sequence). The CDR3 has 13 residues. Trimming pared 0 bases from V and 9 bases from J, leaving 6 bases between. The CDR3 region has the DNA TGTGCCAGCAGCTTAGCTCCGGGTTCACCCCTCCACTTT. Translation: CASSLAPGSPLHF.

This clone showed up just once. V gene TRBV6-5 combines with J gene TRBJ2-7; D might be TRBD2 (5 bases). CDR1 and CDR2 from the germline V gene are MNHEY and SVGAGI. V lost 7 bases and J lost 0, with 13 bases in between. The CDR3 is 14 residues long. The CDR3 region has the DNA TGTGCCAGCAAGGGAGACTATTCCTCCTACGAGCAGTACTTC. Its translation is CASKGDYSSYEQYF.

CDR3 in amino acids: CASSLTLGASGSGSYNEQFF. CDR3 nucleotides: TGCGCCAGCAGCTTGACTCTTGGGGCTAGCGGGAGTGGGTCCTACAATGAGCAGTTCTTC. The chain links TRBV5-1 to TRBJ2-1; 10 bases align to TRBD2. J lost 1 base, V lost 1 base, and 14 bases had no gene match. CDR3 length equals 20 residues. The germline V gene has CDR1 SGHRS and CDR2 YFSETQ.

This rearrangement joins TRBV27 to TRBJ1-5; the match to TRBD1 covers 8 bases. Losses at the gene ends were 7 bases for V and 2 bases for J; bases not matched to a gene: 4. The CDR3 runs to 14 residues. CDR1 and CDR2 (germline): MNHEY, SMNVEV (reference sequence). CDR3 nucleotide sequence: TGTGCCAGCAAGGTGGGACAGGGCAATCAGCCCCAGCATTTT. It encodes CASKVGQGNQPQHF.

This sequence joins TRBV19 and TRBJ1-2; D is unclear. This CDR3 is built from 14 residues. Germline CDR1 reads LNHDA; CDR2 reads SQIVND (reference sequence). V was pared by 7 bases and J by 7 bases, with 19 bases between. Here the CDR3 DNA reads TGTGCCAGTACTTCAGGTCCCCTCAGGTTTGGCTACACCTTC. As protein: CASTSGPLRFGYTF.

V usage is TRBV18 and J usage is TRBJ1-6; D uncertain. CDR3 length equals 15 residues. Germline assignment: CDR1 KGHSH and CDR2 LQKENI. V shed 3 bases and J shed 7 bases, with 13 bases lying between them. CDR3 in amino acids: CASSPEEMGNSPLHF. As DNA, the CDR3 is TGTGCCAGCTCACCGGAGGAGATGGGCAATTCACCCCTCCACTTT. The full variable domain, in which reference TRBV18 and TRBJ1-6 provide the parts outside the CDR3, is NAGVMQNPRHLVRRRGQEARLRCSPMKGHSHVYWYRQLPEEGLKFMVYLQKENIIDESGMPKERFSAEFPKEGPSILRIQQVVRGDSAAYFCASSPEEMGNSPLHFGNGTRLTVT.

The V gene is TRBV6-5, the J gene TRBJ2-5, with 7 bases aligning to TRBD1. V was clipped by 8 bases and J by 4 bases; unmatched bases: 10. The germline V gene has CDR1 MNHEY and CDR2 SVGAGI. The CDR3 consists of 14 residues. The CDR3 protein is CASLSPRDRETQYF. For the CDR3, the DNA is TGTGCCAGCTTATCCCCCAGGGACAGAGAGACCCAGTACTTC.

As to this clone: It may be a read error: a sequence one base away is much more abundant. Other DNA sequences in this specimen translate into the identical CDR3. The chain employs TRBV5-1 and TRBJ1-2, with 7 bases that match TRBD1. This CDR3 region has 13 residues. Trimming took 4 bases from V and 2 from J; bases not matched to a gene: 2. Per germline, CDR1 SGHRS and CDR2 YFSETQ. CDR3 in amino acids: CASSLGQNYGYTF. CDR3 in DNA: TGCGCCAGCAGCCTGGGACAGAACTATGGCTACACCTTC.

This clone was seen a few times. The chain joins TRBV5-1 to TRBJ2-2; D perhaps matches TRBD1 (6 bases). There are 14 residues in the CDR3. The germline V and J ends were trimmed by 7 bases and 2 bases, with 12 bases remaining between them. The V gene's germline CDR1 is SGHRS and CDR2 YFSETQ. CDR3 bases: TGCGCCAGCGGACCGGGACAAAACACCGGGGAGCTGTTTTTT. Amino acid sequence: CASGPGQNTGELFF.

This clone occurred once. CDR3 sequence reads: CASSSGQGRSGELFF. In DNA form, the CDR3 reads TGTGCCAGCAGCTCGGGACAGGGGAGGAGCGGGGAGCTGTTTTTT. The chain recombines TRBV5-4 with TRBJ2-2; 10 bases map to TRBD1. J lost 7 bases, V lost 3 bases, and 6 bases had no gene match. CDR1 and CDR2 (germline): SGHNT, YYREEE (reference sequence). This CDR3 has 15 amino acids.

The CDR3 DNA sequence: TGTGCCAGCAGTTTTACCATAGCGGGAGCGTACGAGCAGTACTTC. It yields the protein CASSFTIAGAYEQYF. This chain links TRBV6-5 with TRBJ2-7, with TRBD2 matching over 9 bases. J lost 4 bases, V lost 4 bases, and 8 bases had no gene match. Per germline, CDR1 MNHEY and CDR2 SVGAGI. The CDR3 spans 15 residues.

CDR3 loop: CASSSSGRGSGEQFF. CDR3 sequence (DNA): TGTGCCAGCAGCTCTAGCGGGAGGGGCAGCGGGGAGCAGTTCTTC. The chain joins TRBV5-4 to TRBJ2-1; 12 bases fit TRBD2. The CDR3 has 15 residues. Germline V gene lookup returns CDR1 SGHNT and CDR2 YYREEE (reference sequence). J lost 10 bases, V lost 3 bases, and 8 bases had no gene match.

The chain carries TRBV25-1 and TRBJ1-2; a possible D gene is TRBD1 (6 bases). V lost 4 bases, J lost 4 bases, and 19 bases lay in between. This CDR3 spans 16 amino acids. CDR1 and CDR2 (germline): MGHDK, SYGVNS. The CDR3 loop reads CASSATFKGQSYGYTF. The CDR3 DNA sequence: TGTGCCAGCAGTGCTACCTTCAAAGGACAGAGCTATGGCTACACCTTC.